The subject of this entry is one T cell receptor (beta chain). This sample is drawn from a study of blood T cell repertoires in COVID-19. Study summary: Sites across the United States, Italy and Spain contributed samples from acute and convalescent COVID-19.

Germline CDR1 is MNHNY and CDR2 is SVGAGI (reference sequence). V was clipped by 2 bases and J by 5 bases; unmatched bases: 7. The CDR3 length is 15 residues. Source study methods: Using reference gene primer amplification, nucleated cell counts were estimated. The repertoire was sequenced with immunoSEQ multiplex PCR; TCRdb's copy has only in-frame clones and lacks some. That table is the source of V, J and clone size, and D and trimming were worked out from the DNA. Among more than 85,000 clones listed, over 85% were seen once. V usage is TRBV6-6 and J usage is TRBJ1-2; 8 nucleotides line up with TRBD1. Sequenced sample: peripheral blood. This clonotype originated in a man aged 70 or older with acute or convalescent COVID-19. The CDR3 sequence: CASSYGQGAEYGYTF. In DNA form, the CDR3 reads TGTGCCAGCAGTTACGGGCAGGGGGCTGAATATGGCTACACCTTC.